The source of this TCR beta chain is a study of T cell changes during pregnancy in multiple sclerosis. The protocol was immunoSEQ multiplex PCR, while the TCRdb copy is restricted to in-frame clones and leaves out a portion. This table has around 61,000 clones, around nine tenths appearing once. J lost 4 bases, V lost 0 bases, and 1 base had no gene match. The CDR3 is made up of 16 amino acids. Germline V gene lookup returns CDR1 SGHAT and CDR2 FQDESV (reference sequence). V is TRBV11-1 and J is TRBJ2-1, with 12 nucleotides matching TRBD2. The receptor comes from a human donor whose cells served as feeder cells for cultures in a pregnancy study. Sequencing was performed on peripheral blood from another person, used as feeder cells. For the CDR3, the DNA is TGTGCCAGCAGCTTAGCACTAGCGGGAGGTTACAATGAGCAGTTCTTC. It yields the protein CASSLALAGGYNEQFF.